The entry below describes one T cell receptor (beta chain). The target antigen is unknown. This record belongs to a study of glioma-infiltrating T cells after dendritic cell vaccination. Turning to the study itself: Patients received three intradermal dendritic cell vaccine injections at biweekly intervals.

Input was 2 ug genomic DNA, or all available if less. Method: immunoSEQ multiplex PCR; TCRdb's copy keeps in-frame clones and lacks some. The sample lists 90,000 or so clones, over 75% occurring once. Study-wide results and limits: TCR clonality showed no direct relationship with survival.

The V gene lost 2 bases and the J gene lost 0 bases, with 14 bases spanning the gap. The CDR3 is 17 residues long. The germline gives CDR1 MNHNS, CDR2 SASEGT. Time point given: after dendritic cell vaccination, including at tumor progression/relapse. Blood PBMC samples: pre-vaccination, two weeks post third vaccination, and at tumor progression. This TCR derives from a human donor with glioblastoma. The sequencing here drew on blood, taken after dendritic cell vaccination. This chain links TRBV6-1 with TRBJ1-5, with unresolved D. This CDR3 reads CASSEWAAPYSNQPQHF. In nucleotides, the CDR3 is TGTGCCAGCAGTGAATGGGCAGCACCTTATAGCAATCAGCCCCAGCATTTT.